Following are 10 T cell receptor beta chains from one sample sequenced in a study of OX40 agonist ivuxolimab in advanced cancers. The protocol was immunoSEQ multiplex PCR, while the TCRdb copy is restricted to in-frame clones and leaves out a portion. The sample carries tens of thousands of clones, about 90% recorded once. The source material was CD4+ or CD8+ T cells sorted from blood, sampled in a trial of the OX40 agonist ivuxolimab. All receptors derive from an adult with an advanced solid tumor such as melanoma, head and neck, liver or kidney cancer.

The chain combines TRBV30 with TRBJ1-2, with 7 bases identical to TRBD1. Germline CDR1 reads GTSNPN; CDR2 reads SVGIG (reference sequence). The CDR3 is made up of 14 amino acids. J was trimmed by 7 bases and V by 4 bases; bases with no gene match: 12. The CDR3: CAWTSGQTGLGYTF. The CDR3 DNA reads TGTGCCTGGACGTCGGGACAGACCGGACTTGGCTACACCTTC.

The gene calls are TRBV29-1 and TRBJ2-7; 10 bases align to TRBD2. J was trimmed by 3 bases and V by 5 bases; bases with no gene match: 10. This CDR3 is 15 amino acids long. Germline CDR1 SQVTM, CDR2 ANQGSEA. This CDR3 is CSVTGTSANLYEQYF. The CDR3 nucleotides are TGCAGCGTTACCGGGACTAGCGCCAACCTCTACGAGCAGTACTTC.

The chain couples TRBV5-1 to TRBJ2-1, with 7 nucleotides matching TRBD1. The CDR3 totals 14 residues. CDR1 SGHRS and CDR2 YFSETQ come from the germline V gene. V was pared by 5 bases and J by 4 bases, with 6 bases of the junction left unmatched. For the CDR3, the DNA is TGCGCCAGCAGTTTCCCGGGACAGTACAATGAGCAGTTCTTC. Translation: CASSFPGQYNEQFF.

The chain joins TRBV6-6 to TRBJ1-3; 9 bases are a match to TRBD1. Germline CDR1 is MNHNY and CDR2 is SVGAGI (reference sequence). V dropped 7 bases and J dropped 7; count of bases not matched to a gene: 11. The CDR3 has 15 residues. The DNA of the CDR3 is TGTGCCAGCAAGGAACGTGGGACAGGGCGGAACACCATATATTTT. Translated: CASKERGTGRNTIYF.

The V and J genes are TRBV6-5 and TRBJ1-5, with 7 bases matching TRBD1. The CDR3 has 15 amino acids. The V gene's germline CDR1 is MNHEY and CDR2 SVGAGI. J was trimmed by 6 bases and V by 0 bases; bases with no gene match: 5. The CDR3: CASSYSATGSQPQHF. The CDR3 DNA is TGTGCCAGCAGTTACTCCGCGACAGGGAGTCAGCCCCAGCATTTT.

The chain employs TRBV7-9 and TRBJ1-2; the D is unclear. The V end was cut by 5 bases, the J end by 2 bases, with 9 bases between. Germline V gene sequence: CDR1 SEHNR, CDR2 FQNEAQ (reference sequence). The CDR3 consists of 13 residues. CDR3 nucleotide sequence: TGTGCCAGCAGCCCCCCTGGGAACTATGGCTACACCTTC. This codes for CASSPPGNYGYTF. The full variable domain, with the rest looked up from reference TRBV7-9 and TRBJ1-2, is DTGVSQNPRHKITKRGQNVTFRCDPISEHNRLYWYRQTLGQGPEFLTYFQNEAQLEKSRLLSDRFSAERPKGSFSTLEIQRTEQGDSAMYLCASSPPGNYGYTFGSGTRLTVV.

This clone appeared a single time. The rearrangement links TRBV25-1 to TRBJ2-5; the D is unclear. CDR1 MGHDK and CDR2 SYGVNS come from the germline V gene. The CDR3 length is 12 residues. The V and J ends lost 7 bases and 4 bases respectively, with 10 bases between them. This CDR3 is CASTMGGETQYF. The CDR3 DNA follows: TGTGCCAGCACCATGGGTGGAGAGACCCAGTACTTC.

V is TRBV6-5 and J is TRBJ2-7; TRBD2 aligns across 7 bases. This CDR3 region has 12 residues. Germline V gene data show CDR1 as MNHEY and CDR2 as SVGAGI. V lost 1 base and J lost 6; bases outside the gene matches: 0. The CDR3 loop reads CASSYWGGEQYF. The CDR3 nucleotides are TGTGCCAGCAGTTACTGGGGGGGCGAGCAGTACTTC.

The gene calls are TRBV28 and TRBJ2-5; D uncertain. Germline V gives CDR1 MDHEN, CDR2 SYDVKM. Trimming left V 4 bases short and J 2 bases short, with 20 bases between. This CDR3 region has 17 residues. For the CDR3, the DNA is TGTGCCAGCAGTTCCCTCCGGTCGAGGTCACTGCAAGAGACCCAGTACTTC. Translating gives CASSSLRSRSLQETQYF.

A single count supports this clone. The CDR3 sequence: CASSFRSQETQYF. Here the CDR3 DNA reads TGCGCCAGCAGCTTCAGGAGCCAAGAGACCCAGTACTTC. The V gene is TRBV5-1, the J gene TRBJ2-5; D uncertain. V lost 2 bases, J lost 1 base, and 6 bases lay in between. The V gene's germline CDR1 is SGHRS and CDR2 YFSETQ. The CDR3 runs 13 residues.